This TCR beta chain originates from a study of OX40 agonist ivuxolimab in advanced cancers. With regard to the full study: The costimulatory receptor OX40 (CD134) was targeted by ivuxolimab, a fully human IgG2 agonistic monoclonal antibody. Partial responses were achieved by three dose-escalation patients, of whom one had hepatocellular carcinoma and two had cutaneous melanoma. Of the roughly 54 patients in dose escalation, some 20 had hepatocellular carcinoma, approximately 15 had melanoma, 9 had renal cell carcinoma and 9 had head and neck cancer. Prior anti-PD-1, anti-PD-L1 or anti-CTLA-4 therapy was permitted, and approximately 39% of dose-escalation patients had received checkpoint inhibitors. In the dose-escalation cohort, approximately 83% of patients were male, and the mean age was 60 years with a range of roughly 23 to 90. The paper covers the monotherapy dose-escalation part of the phase I ivuxolimab trial, which included N ≈ 50 patients. Intravenous ivuxolimab was administered to patients every 2 weeks at six dose levels: 0.01, 0.1, 0.3, 1.5, 3 and 10 mg/kg. The point of sequencing TCRbeta in the periphery was to test whether ivuxolimab changed TCR sequence diversity and drove clonal T-cell expansion.

Genomic DNA was isolated from the sorted cells so that the TCRbeta CDR3 region could be sequenced. TCRbeta CDR3 regions were sequenced using the immunoSEQ Assay. This immuneACCESS table, as held by TCRdb, lists in-frame sequences with V and J called but not all clones. Of the missing ones, under half trace to an unresolved V gene in checked studies; the others have no known cause. Counted in this sample were 68,000 or so clones; about 91% of them appeared once. Jointly, the top ten make up more than 0.85% of the sample. The trial excluded patients who had a history of autoimmune disease or who were on systemic immunosuppression. Peripheral blood for TCR sequencing was drawn from every dose cohort at baseline, at cycle 4 day 1 and at cycle 7 day 1. Samples came from an open-label, multicenter, first-in-human phase I dose-escalation trial of ivuxolimab. Adults with locally advanced or metastatic head and neck squamous cell, hepatocellular, melanoma or renal cell carcinoma were enrolled in the trial. Before TCR sequencing, CD4+ and CD8+ T cells were separately sorted from peripheral blood.

The germline V gene gives CDR1 as MNHNS and CDR2 as SASEGT. CDR3 length: 15 amino acids, cysteine to phenylalanine. Kept here is only the CDR3 DNA, which spans 45 bases and is read in frame from base 1. Broader findings and caveats from the paper: Clonal expansion of both CD4+ and CD8+ blood T cells was observed from baseline to week 6 at doses 0.1 to 3.0 mg/kg. In the 0.1-3.0 mg/kg groups, partial responders were among the patients with the lowest normalized peripheral clonal expansion, particularly in CD8+ T cells. The antigen specificity of the peripheral T cells that underwent clonal expansion was not determined. After ivuxolimab, CD8+ T cells had more expanded clones than CD4+ T cells on average. Low levels of normalized T-cell clonal expansion were also seen in some patients who did not respond.

Concerning this clone itself: Its recognized antigen is unknown. At one end, the junction sequence differs from germline, possibly due to a read error.

The material sequenced was CD4+ or CD8+ T cells sorted from blood, taken in a trial of the OX40 agonist ivuxolimab. The chain is encoded by TRBV6-1 joined to TRBJ2-3, and 7 junctional nucleotides match TRBD2. The sequence derives from an adult with an advanced solid tumor such as melanoma, head and neck, liver or kidney cancer. The CDR3 in this case is CASREAGLSTDTQYF. The DNA is as follows: TGTGCCAGCAGGGAAGCGGGGCTTAGCACAGATACGCAGTATTTT.